This is a list of T cell receptor beta chains from one sample in a study of cytomegalovirus exposure and HLA in healthy donors. This table comes from immunoSEQ multiplex PCR, and its TCRdb copy is limited to in-frame clones, with some not included. The sample carries over 95,000 clones, approximately 80% recorded once. Source material: PBMCs. The receptor source for this set is a woman aged 25 to 39 in good health and CMV-seropositive. Each CDR3 is given with its conserved first and last residue. A D gene is named only where the DNA matches it firmly. The listing skips clone size in some rows; elsewhere it reads once, few, many or a size class.

CDR3nt: TGTGCCAGCAGTGACCATTACGCGATGGAGCAGTTCTTC; CDR3aa: CASSDHYAMEQFF; len: 13; abundance: NA; d_gene: NA; v_gene: TRBV25-1; j_gene: TRBJ2-1
CDR3nt: TGTGCCAGCTCACCGTATCCGATCGGGAAGGAGAATGGCTACACCTTC; CDR3aa: CASSPYPIGKENGYTF; len: 16; abundance: NA; d_gene: NA; v_gene: TRBV18; j_gene: TRBJ1-2
CDR3nt: TGTGCCAGCAGCTTACCTCCAGGGGTGTCCCCTGAAGCTTTCTTT; CDR3aa: CASSLPPGVSPEAFF; len: 15; abundance: NA; d_gene: NA; v_gene: TRBV11-3; j_gene: TRBJ1-1
CDR3nt: TGCGCCAGCAGCCACCCGACAGGGGACAATTCACCCCTCCACTTT; CDR3aa: CASSHPTGDNSPLHF; len: 15; abundance: NA; d_gene: TRBD1; v_gene: TRBV4-1; j_gene: TRBJ1-6
CDR3nt: TGTGCCAGCAGCCAAGCTGGCGGGGGGGACTTGGAGACCCAGTACTTC; CDR3aa: CASSQAGGGDLETQYF; len: 16; abundance: few; d_gene: TRBD2; v_gene: TRBV4-2; j_gene: TRBJ2-5
CDR3nt: TGTGCCAGCAGTGAACCAGCGGGTAAAACAGATACGCAGTATTTT; CDR3aa: CASSEPAGKTDTQYF; len: 15; abundance: once; d_gene: NA; v_gene: TRBV25-1; j_gene: TRBJ2-3
CDR3nt: TGTGCCTGGAGTGTTCTTAGATACGAGCAGTACTTC; CDR3aa: CAWSVLRYEQYF; len: 12; abundance: NA; d_gene: NA; v_gene: TRBV30; j_gene: TRBJ2-7
CDR3nt: TGTGCCAGCAGCGTCGGCGGGGCCCCCAATGAGCAGTTCTTC; CDR3aa: CASSVGGAPNEQFF; len: 14; abundance: NA; d_gene: NA; v_gene: TRBV9; j_gene: TRBJ2-1
CDR3nt: TGTGCCAGCAGCACCCGGACAGGGATTGAAAAACTGTTTTTT; CDR3aa: CASSTRTGIEKLFF; len: 14; abundance: few; d_gene: TRBD1; v_gene: TRBV5-6; j_gene: TRBJ1-4
CDR3nt: TGCAGCGTTGTTGACAGGCTGTCTAACTATGGCTACACCTTC; CDR3aa: CSVVDRLSNYGYTF; len: 14; abundance: NA; d_gene: NA; v_gene: TRBV29-1; j_gene: TRBJ1-2